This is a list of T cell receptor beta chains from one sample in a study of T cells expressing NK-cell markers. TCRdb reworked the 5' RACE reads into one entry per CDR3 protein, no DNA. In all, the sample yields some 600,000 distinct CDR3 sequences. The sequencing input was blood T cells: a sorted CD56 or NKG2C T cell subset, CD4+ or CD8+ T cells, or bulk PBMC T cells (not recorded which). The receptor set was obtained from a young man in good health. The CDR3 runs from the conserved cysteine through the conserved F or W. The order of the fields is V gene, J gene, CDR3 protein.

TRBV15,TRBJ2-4,CATRRGLEGRNDIQYF
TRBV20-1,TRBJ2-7,CSGKDWMSSYEQYF
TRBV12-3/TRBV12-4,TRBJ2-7,CASSTLRVEQYF
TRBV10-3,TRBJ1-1,CAISRQGWADTEAFF
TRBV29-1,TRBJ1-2,CSVVSERGYTF
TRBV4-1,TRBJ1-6,CASSQDGASSYNSPLHF
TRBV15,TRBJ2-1,CATSRDSRGQEEQFF
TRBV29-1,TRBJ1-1,CSAESGTLGSEAFF
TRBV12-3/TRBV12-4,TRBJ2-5,CASSPTGKETQYF
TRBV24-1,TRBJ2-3,CATTAGAGSTDTQYF
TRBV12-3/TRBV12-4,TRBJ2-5,CASSRNKGDWETQYF
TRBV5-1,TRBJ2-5,CASTELAGGTRETQYF
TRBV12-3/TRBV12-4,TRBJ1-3,CASSITTPGNTIYF
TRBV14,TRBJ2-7,CASSQDFSSGSPDEQYF
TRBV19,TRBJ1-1,CASTQNREAFF
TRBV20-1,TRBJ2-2,CSASPFGEGTGELFF
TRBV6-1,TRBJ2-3,CASSPRDTTDTQYF
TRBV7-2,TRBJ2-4,CASSLAVSGGVGIQYF
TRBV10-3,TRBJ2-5,CAISRRQGEETQYF
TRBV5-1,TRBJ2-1,CASSSLPNEQFF
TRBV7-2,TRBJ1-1,CASSLGRGAEAFF
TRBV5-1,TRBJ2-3,CASSLGRGGGDTQYF
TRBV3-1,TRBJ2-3,CASSLSRLSTDTQYF
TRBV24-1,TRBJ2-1,CATSDTRTSASSSYNEQFF
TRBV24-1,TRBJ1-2,CATSEPDRGRGYTF
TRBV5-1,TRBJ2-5,CASSPRAGGQETQYF
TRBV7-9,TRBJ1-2,CASSPGLPYGCTF
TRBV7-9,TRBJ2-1,CASSPMSGTYNEQFF
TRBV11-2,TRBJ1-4,CASSLDLGATNEKLFF
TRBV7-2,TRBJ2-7,CASSLQYEQYF
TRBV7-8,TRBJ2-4,CASNFIVIWEPRVSKNIQYF
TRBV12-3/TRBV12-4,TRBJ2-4,CASRENGAKNIQYF
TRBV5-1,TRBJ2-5,CASTTGRQETQYF
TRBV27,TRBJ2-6,CASSLIAGANVLTF
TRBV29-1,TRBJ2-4,CSVGGGTAKNIQYF
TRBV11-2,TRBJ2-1,CASSLGGTSGSGSYNEQFF
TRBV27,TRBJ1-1,CASSMAGMNTEAFF
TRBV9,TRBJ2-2,CASSVGRLADYTGELFF
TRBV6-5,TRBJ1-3,CASSYSRGARGDGNTIYF
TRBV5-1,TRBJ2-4,CASSSSGGENIQYF
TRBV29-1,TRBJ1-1,CSASGRANTEAFF
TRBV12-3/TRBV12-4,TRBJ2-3,CASSVAETSTDTQYF
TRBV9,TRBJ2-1,CASSVLAGLGDEQFF
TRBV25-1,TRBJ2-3,CASIRASTDTQYF
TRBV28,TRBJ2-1,CASIRVPYNEQFF
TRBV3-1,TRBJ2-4,CASSQDLGAELYF